This entry is about one TCR beta chain. The CDR3 sequence is 14 residues long. V trimming: 2 bases; J trimming: 8 bases; junction bases outside the gene matches: 2. Germline CDR1 reads MNHEY; CDR2 reads SVGAGI. As processed by the authors: From reference gene primer amplification, estimates of nucleated cell counts were derived. This table comes from immunoSEQ multiplex PCR, and its TCRdb copy is limited to in-frame clones, with some not included. The DNA was the basis for D and trimming; V, J and clone size are from that table. Among approximately 480,000 clones, about nine tenths were seen once, and the ten largest hold 0.7%. The data stem from a study of blood T cell repertoires in COVID-19. Study information: The cDNA or gDNA used as material had been derived from T cells, B-cell-depleted T cells, or PBMCs.

Participants spanned ages about 18 to 89 years and resided in 20 to 30 US areas. Self-reported history from a screening survey and questionnaire set each donor's cohort. The rearrangement joins TRBV6-5 to TRBJ1-6, with 8 nucleotides matching TRBD1. Sample: PBMCs or T cells enriched from blood (not recorded which). The source of this sequence is a woman younger than 30 who had recovered from COVID-19. The CDR3 bases are TGTGCCAGCAGTTACGGGACAGGTGATTCACCCCTCCACTTT. As protein: CASSYGTGDSPLHF.